This record concerns one T cell receptor beta chain sequence. CDR1 and CDR2 from the germline V gene are DFQATT and SNEGSKA (reference sequence). V was trimmed by 5 bases and J by 2 bases, leaving 14 bases between them. The CDR3 has 14 residues. Sample donors were healthy Caucasian individuals that came from Russia, aged about 6 to 95. Whenever a sample was processed, at least 6 million PBMCs were isolated. Total RNA, at least 6 micrograms per sample, was extracted from PBMCs. The sample originates from a study of blood T cells in healthy people across ages. A J-beta primer mix and a sample-barcoded 5' primer were used in a second PCR of about 7 to 12 cycles. A single record per CDR3 protein comes from TCRdb applying MiXCR to the 5' RACE reads. Among about 1.6 million distinct CDR3 sequences listed, around 35% were seen once.

This TCR was sampled from a woman aged 30 to 39 in good health. The V gene is TRBV20-1, the J gene TRBJ2-3; maybe TRBD1 (6 bases). Sequenced sample: blood. CDR3 nucleotides: TGCAGTGCTCCGGGACACACTAACACAGATACGCAGTATTTT. This codes for CSAPGHTNTDTQYF.